A single TCR beta chain is shown here with its context. The sample originates from a study of blood T cell repertoires in COVID-19. On the study more broadly: PBMCs, B-cell-depleted T cells, or T cells provided the cDNA or gDNA that made up the material.

Looked up from germline, CDR1 is SGHVS and CDR2 is FQNEAQ. The length of the CDR3 is 15 residues. The V segment lost 1 base and the J segment 9 bases; nucleotides outside the gene matches: 8. Profiled with immunoSEQ multiplex PCR; TCRdb holds only in-frame clones, not every one. Among roughly 200,000 clones, about 85% were seen once, and the ten largest hold about an eighth. The origin of this receptor is a woman under 30 who had recovered from COVID-19. The specimen was peripheral blood. The chain has TRBV7-8 and TRBJ2-1, with 8 bases aligning to TRBD2. DNA for the CDR3: TGTGCCAGCAGCTTAGACGGGAGGGTTGCTAGTGAGCAGTTCTTC. Its translation is CASSLDGRVASEQFF.